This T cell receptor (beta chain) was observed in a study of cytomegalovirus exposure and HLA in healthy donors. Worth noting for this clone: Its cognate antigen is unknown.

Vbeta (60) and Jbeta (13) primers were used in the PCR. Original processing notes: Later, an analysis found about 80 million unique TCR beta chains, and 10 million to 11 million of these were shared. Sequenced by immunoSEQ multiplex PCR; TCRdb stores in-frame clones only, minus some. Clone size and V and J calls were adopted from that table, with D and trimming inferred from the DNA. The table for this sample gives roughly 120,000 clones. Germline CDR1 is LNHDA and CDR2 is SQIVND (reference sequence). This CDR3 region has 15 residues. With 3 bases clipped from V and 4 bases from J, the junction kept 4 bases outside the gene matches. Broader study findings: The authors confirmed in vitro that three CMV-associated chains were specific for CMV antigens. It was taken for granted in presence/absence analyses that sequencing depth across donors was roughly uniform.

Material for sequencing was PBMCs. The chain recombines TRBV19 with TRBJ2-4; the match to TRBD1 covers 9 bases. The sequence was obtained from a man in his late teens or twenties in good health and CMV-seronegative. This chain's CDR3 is CASSMGGTGKNIQYF. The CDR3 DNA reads TGTGCCAGTAGTATGGGGGGGACAGGGAAAAACATTCAGTACTTC.